Given below is one TCR beta chain in context. Its antigen is currently unknown. These data are taken from a study of cytomegalovirus exposure and HLA in healthy donors. Whole-study context: Membership in the Caucasian-associated ancestry cluster was found for 75% to 90% of fewer than 450 genotyped donors. Study-wide results and limits: Researchers reported in a later analysis that a missense DCLRE1C variant was tied to TCR beta V- and J-gene trimming. Among CMV-associated TCR beta chains, most appeared HLA-restricted in a later analysis.

Germline V CDR1 and CDR2: MDHEN, SYDVKM. This CDR3 comprises 13 residues. V lost 4 bases and J lost 2, with 9 bases in between. PCR was performed using 60 Vbeta and 13 Jbeta primers. Profiling relied on immunoSEQ multiplex PCR, and the TCRdb table lists in-frame clones only, not all of them. Counted here are under 200,000 clones, approximately 84% occurring once; the ten biggest clones make up 3% to 3.5%. The rearrangement uses TRBV28 and TRBJ2-7; no reliable D call. The material sequenced was PBMCs. This clonotype was obtained from a woman aged 45-60 years in good health and CMV-seropositive. The CDR3 bases are TGTGCCAGCAGTTCCCCAGTCGCCTACGAGCAGTACTTC. Translating it yields CASSSPVAYEQYF.